This T cell receptor (beta chain) originates from a study of blood T cell repertoires in COVID-19. Turning to the study itself: The United States, Italy and Spain supplied acute and convalescent COVID-19 samples.

Repertoires were generated with immunoSEQ multiplex PCR, while TCRdb's copy carries only in-frame clones and drops some. The table records 300,000 to 400,000 clones, roughly 90% of them present only once. Germline CDR1 reads LNHNV; CDR2 reads YYDKDF (reference sequence). V dropped 5 bases and J dropped 6 bases, with 19 bases sitting between them. CDR3 length: 16 residues. The chain has TRBV15 and TRBJ2-2; D gene uncertain. The clonotype comes from a man under 40 with COVID-19, enrolled during active disease. The sequencing input was peripheral blood. The CDR3 DNA reads TGTGCCACCAGCGGATTAAGGCTAGGATCATCCGGGGAGCTGTTTTTT. This codes for CATSGLRLGSSGELFF.